The rows below give T cell receptor beta chains drawn from one sample of a study of cytomegalovirus exposure and HLA in healthy donors. Generated by immunoSEQ multiplex PCR, the TCRdb table keeps only in-frame clones and is missing some. The repertoire includes approximately 240,000 clones, roughly 91% of them detected once, and approximately 1% sits in the top ten. The specimen was PBMCs. These receptors came from a young woman in good health and CMV-seronegative. CDR3s include the opening cysteine and the closing phenylalanine or tryptophan. D genes are given only for firm matches. Not all rows give a size; the values are once, few, many and, for expanded clones, a class.

d_call clone_size j_call v_call cdr3_nt cdr3_aa
TRBD1 - TRBJ1-1 TRBV28 TGTCCGTGTTGTATAGGGGGCTCGGCGAACACTGAAGCTTTCTTT CPCCIGGSANTEAFF
- - TRBJ2-2 TRBV25-1 TGTGCCAGCACTTCGGGGGTTAAAATTGGGACCGGGGAGCTGTTTTTT CASTSGVKIGTGELFF
- - TRBJ1-3 TRBV29-1 TGCAGCGCAAAAAGGACAGCTGGAAACACCATATATTTT CSAKRTAGNTIYF
TRBD2 - TRBJ2-7 TRBV30 TGTGCCGCCCGACTAGCGGGAGCGGCCGGGCAGTACTTC CAARLAGAAGQYF
- - TRBJ1-2 TRBV6-4 TGTGCCAGCAGTGACTCGGGCGCCCGATTGAGCTACACCTTC CASSDSGARLSYTF
TRBD1 - TRBJ1-4 TRBV6-6 TGTGCCAGCAGTCAGGAGGACAGGCCCACTAATGAAAAACTGTTTTTT CASSQEDRPTNEKLFF
TRBD2 - TRBJ2-1 TRBV27 TGTGCCAGCAGTGGGGGGGGACCGAAGAATGAGCAGTTCTTC CASSGGGPKNEQFF
- once TRBJ2-1 TRBV2 TGTGCCAGCCTCCCCTTCACAGAGAGTGAGCAGTTCTTC CASLPFTESEQFF
- once TRBJ1-2 TRBV4-2 TGTGCCAGCAGCCAAGAGGGGGCGTCTAACTATGGCTACACCTTC CASSQEGASNYGYTF
- - TRBJ1-4 TRBV14 TGTGCCAGCAGTGGGCAGATGGCAACTAATGAAAAACTGTTTTTT CASSGQMATNEKLFF
TRBD1 - TRBJ2-7 TRBV10-2 TGCGCCAGCAGTTTACAGGGGGCCGCGGGGGAGCAGTACTTC CASSLQGAAGEQYF
- - TRBJ1-2 TRBV21-1 TGTGCCAGCAGCTTACCGACAGGGATGGAGTTGAAGGATAAAGAGGCCTATGGCTACACCTTC CASSLPTGMELKDKEAYGYTF
- - TRBJ2-3 TRBV19 TGTGCCAGTAGTATGACAGGCACAGATACGCAGTATTTT CASSMTGTDTQYF
- - TRBJ1-2 TRBV20-1 TGCAGTGCTAGCTTTCACACCTTC CSASFHTF
TRBD1 - TRBJ1-6 TRBV27 TGTGCCAGCAGTTTATACGAGACAGGGGGCAAGTCCTATAATTCACCCCTCCACTTT CASSLYETGGKSYNSPLHF
- - TRBJ2-5 TRBV7-3 TGTGCCAGCAGCTTAGGCAGCGGGTCCGAGACCCAGTACTTC CASSLGSGSETQYF